This record covers a single T cell receptor (beta chain). Its antigen is still unknown. The CDR3 runs to 16 residues. V lost 6 bases and J 3 bases, leaving 20 bases between the germline ends. The germline CDR1 and CDR2 sequences are MDHEN and SYDVKM. Produced via immunoSEQ multiplex PCR; TCRdb's table is partial and in-frame only. The sample holds several thousand clones, around 50% seen once. The data derive from a study of T cells in localized non-small cell lung cancer. Findings and caveats of the study: The study linked higher blood T cell density to longer overall survival. Sequencing covered just one tumor region, so heterogeneity cannot be ruled out. Adjacent uninvolved lung had the highest clonality, suggesting focused antigen responses. For the top 100 tumor clones, a median roughly 56 also appeared in adjacent lung.

The rearrangement uses TRBV28 and TRBJ1-1, with D maybe TRBD1 (6 bases). Sample: lymph node tissue, taken before any cancer treatment. This receptor was identified in a female donor over 55 with stage I lung adenocarcinoma. The CDR3 loop reads CASSPVIQGKHTEAFF. Written as DNA, the CDR3 is TGTGCCAGCAGCCCCGTGATACAGGGAAAGCACACTGAAGCTTTCTTT.